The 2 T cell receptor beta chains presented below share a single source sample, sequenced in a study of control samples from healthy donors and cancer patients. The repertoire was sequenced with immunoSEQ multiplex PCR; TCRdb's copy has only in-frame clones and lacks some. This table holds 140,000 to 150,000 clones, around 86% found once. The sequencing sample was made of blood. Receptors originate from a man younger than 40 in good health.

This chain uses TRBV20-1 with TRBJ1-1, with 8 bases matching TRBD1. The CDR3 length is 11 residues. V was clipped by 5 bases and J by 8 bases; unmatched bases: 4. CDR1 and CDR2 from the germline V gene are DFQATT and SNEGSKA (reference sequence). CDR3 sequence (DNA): TGCAGTGCTGAACAGGGGGAGGAAGCTTTCTTT. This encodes CSAEQGEEAFF.

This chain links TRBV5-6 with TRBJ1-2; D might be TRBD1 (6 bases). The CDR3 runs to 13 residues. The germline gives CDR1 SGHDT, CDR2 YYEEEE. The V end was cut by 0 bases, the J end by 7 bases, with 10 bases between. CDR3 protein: CASSLGRGSGYTF. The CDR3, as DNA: TGTGCCAGCAGCTTGGGGAGGGGGTCTGGCTACACCTTC.